This T cell receptor (beta chain) was captured by sequencing in a study of shared T cell receptors in the human thymus. Germline V gene data show CDR1 as SGDLS and CDR2 as YYNGEE. The length of the CDR3 is 18 residues. With V trimmed by 4 bases and J by 4 bases, 11 bases remained unmatched. This clone was seen only once. TCRdb keeps only in-frame clones here, not all; method: immunoSEQ multiplex PCR. This repertoire shows hundreds of thousands of clones, approximately 95% found once; its top ten account for about 0.02%. The clonotype originates from a human donor. This chain uses TRBV9 with TRBJ2-3; 14 bases are shared with TRBD2. Specimen: thymocytes. This chain's CDR3 is CASSSTGLAGGPPDTQYF. The CDR3 bases are TGTGCCAGCAGCTCTACAGGACTAGCGGGAGGCCCCCCAGATACGCAGTATTTT.